The rows below give T cell receptor beta chains drawn from one sample of a study of T cell responses to AZD1222 COVID-19 vaccine. Some clones are missing from TCRdb's copy, which holds only in-frame ones; the method was immunoSEQ multiplex PCR. The sample yields about 54,000 clones, approximately 88% seen once. Specimen: peripheral blood, collected 28 days after the second AZD1222 dose. These receptors originate from an adult who received the AZD1222 COVID-19 vaccine. CDR3s include the opening cysteine and the closing phenylalanine or tryptophan. D genes are given only for firm matches. Where a row states a size, it is once, few, many or the class of an expanded clone; other rows omit it.

size: .
D: TRBD1
V: TRBV5-1
J: TRBJ1-2
length: 16
CDR3: CASRLGSGTEQNGYTF
DNA: TGCGCCAGCAGGTTAGGTTCCGGGACAGAACAAAATGGCTACACCTTC

size: .
D: .
V: TRBV7-9
J: TRBJ1-2
length: 14
CDR3: CASSLAGTLYGYTF
DNA: TGTGCCAGCAGCTTAGCTGGGACACTCTATGGCTACACCTTC

size: .
D: .
V: TRBV6-5
J: TRBJ1-4
length: 13
CDR3: CASSRSPNEKLFF
DNA: TGTGCCAGCTCTCGAAGCCCCAATGAAAAACTGTTTTTT

size: few
D: .
V: TRBV30
J: TRBJ1-6
length: 11
CDR3: CAWSVADPLHF
DNA: TGTGCCTGGAGTGTTGCGGACCCCCTCCACTTT

size: .
D: .
V: TRBV5-4
J: TRBJ2-2
length: 15
CDR3: CASSLAGINTGELFF
DNA: TGTGCCAGCAGCTTGGCAGGGATAAACACCGGGGAGCTGTTTTTT

size: .
D: TRBD1
V: TRBV14
J: TRBJ1-2
length: 14
CDR3: CASSPARGYYGYTF
DNA: TGTGCCAGCAGCCCTGCCAGGGGGTACTATGGCTACACCTTC

size: .
D: .
V: TRBV7-8
J: TRBJ2-7
length: 12
CDR3: CASSPLTYEQYF
DNA: TGTGCCAGCAGCCCCCTCACCTACGAGCAGTACTTC

size: .
D: .
V: TRBV29-1
J: TRBJ2-5
length: 13
CDR3: CSVEEPGWETQYF
DNA: TGCAGCGTTGAAGAACCCGGGTGGGAGACCCAGTACTTC

size: once
D: TRBD2
V: TRBV7-9
J: TRBJ2-1
length: 15
CDR3: CASSTDSGRLGEQFF
DNA: TGTGCCAGCAGCACTGATAGCGGGAGATTAGGTGAGCAGTTCTTC

size: .
D: .
V: TRBV10-2
J: TRBJ2-2
length: 16
CDR3: CASSPISTGTTGELFF
DNA: TGCGCCAGCAGTCCTATCTCTACAGGGACCACCGGGGAGCTGTTTTTT

size: .
D: .
V: TRBV6-1
J: TRBJ1-5
length: 15
CDR3: CASSEQPISNQPQHF
DNA: TGTGCCAGCAGTGAACAGCCGATTAGCAATCAGCCCCAGCATTTT

size: .
D: .
V: TRBV24-1
J: TRBJ2-3
length: 14
CDR3: CATSKFGSTDTQYF
DNA: TGTGCCACCAGTAAGTTTGGGAGCACAGATACGCAGTATTTT

size: .
D: TRBD2
V: TRBV6-1
J: TRBJ2-2
length: 17
CDR3: CASSALAGGGYTGELFF
DNA: TGTGCCAGCAGTGCACTAGCGGGAGGTGGGTACACCGGGGAGCTGTTTTTT

size: medium-sized
D: .
V: TRBV6-5
J: TRBJ1-1
length: 14
CDR3: CASSYSQGATEAFF
DNA: TGTGCCAGCAGTTACTCACAGGGAGCCACTGAAGCTTTCTTT

size: .
D: TRBD1
V: TRBV9
J: TRBJ1-4
length: 13
CDR3: CASSSQGHGKLFF
DNA: TGTGCCAGCAGCTCACAGGGGCACGGGAAACTGTTTTTT

size: .
D: .
V: TRBV6-1
J: TRBJ2-6
length: 16
CDR3: CASSGFSLSGANVLTF
DNA: TGTGCCAGCAGTGGCTTCAGTCTCTCTGGGGCCAACGTCCTGACTTTC

size: .
D: .
V: TRBV6-2/TRBV6-3
J: TRBJ1-5
length: 16
CDR3: CASSYSRGDPYQPQHF
DNA: TGTGCCAGCAGTTACTCGAGGGGGGACCCCTATCAGCCCCAGCATTTT

size: .
D: .
V: TRBV5-1
J: TRBJ2-3
length: 16
CDR3: CASSGRRPGSTDTQYF
DNA: TGCGCCAGCAGCGGGCGGAGGCCAGGTAGCACAGATACGCAGTATTTT

size: .
D: TRBD2
V: TRBV5-1
J: TRBJ2-5
length: 15
CDR3: CASSLGGRAQETQYF
DNA: TGCGCCAGCAGCTTGGGCGGGAGGGCCCAAGAGACCCAGTACTTC

size: .
D: TRBD1
V: TRBV6-5
J: TRBJ1-1
length: 15
CDR3: CASSYKGTGAFEAFF
DNA: TGTGCCAGCAGTTACAAGGGGACAGGGGCCTTTGAAGCTTTCTTT

size: .
D: .
V: TRBV29-1
J: TRBJ2-7
length: 14
CDR3: CSVANPTADHEQYF
DNA: TGCAGCGTTGCGAATCCGACCGCAGACCACGAGCAGTACTTC

size: few
D: .
V: TRBV6-1
J: TRBJ1-5
length: 15
CDR3: CASSDLFGTDQPQHF
DNA: TGTGCCAGCAGTGACCTCTTCGGAACAGACCAGCCCCAGCATTTT

size: once
D: TRBD1
V: TRBV5-4
J: TRBJ2-1
length: 17
CDR3: CASSTPTGWANNNEQFF
DNA: TGTGCCAGCAGCACCCCGACAGGGTGGGCCAACAACAATGAGCAGTTCTTC

size: .
D: .
V: TRBV24-1
J: TRBJ1-4
length: 13
CDR3: CASHRVSGEKLFF
DNA: TGTGCCAGTCACAGGGTCAGCGGTGAAAAACTGTTTTTT

size: .
D: TRBD1
V: TRBV20-1
J: TRBJ1-2
length: 13
CDR3: CSASPGTGSGYTF
DNA: TGCAGTGCTAGTCCCGGGACAGGGTCTGGCTACACCTTC

size: .
D: TRBD2
V: TRBV5-1
J: TRBJ2-7
length: 15
CDR3: CASSPLTSGVYEQYF
DNA: TGCGCCAGCAGCCCTTTGACTAGCGGGGTCTACGAGCAGTACTTC

size: once
D: .
V: TRBV25-1
J: TRBJ1-6
length: 14
CDR3: CASSEGTYNSPLHF
DNA: TGTGCCAGCAGTGAGGGGACATATAATTCACCCCTCCACTTT

size: once
D: .
V: TRBV29-1
J: TRBJ2-5
length: 13
CDR3: CSVETVGQETQYF
DNA: TGCAGCGTTGAAACTGTCGGGCAAGAGACCCAGTACTTC

size: .
D: .
V: TRBV3-1/TRBV3-2
J: TRBJ1-3
length: 16
CDR3: CASSQDLSPRGNTIYF
DNA: TGTGCCAGCAGCCAAGATCTATCCCCAAGAGGAAACACCATATATTTT

size: .
D: TRBD1
V: TRBV19
J: TRBJ1-1
length: 16
CDR3: CASSILPGQGITEAFF
DNA: TGTGCCAGTAGTATACTCCCGGGACAGGGGATCACTGAAGCTTTCTTT

size: few
D: TRBD1
V: TRBV7-8
J: TRBJ1-3
length: 15
CDR3: CASSLVGTDRNTIYF
DNA: TGTGCCAGCAGCTTAGTAGGGACAGATCGAAACACCATATATTTT

size: .
D: .
V: TRBV27
J: TRBJ2-7
length: 14
CDR3: CASSSVGSSYEQYF
DNA: TGTGCCAGCAGTTCAGTGGGGTCAAGTTACGAGCAGTACTTC

size: .
D: TRBD1
V: TRBV5-1
J: TRBJ2-2
length: 16
CDR3: CASSLGQARGTGELFF
DNA: TGCGCCAGCAGCCTAGGACAGGCGCGAGGCACCGGGGAGCTGTTTTTT

size: once
D: TRBD1
V: TRBV5-4
J: TRBJ1-3
length: 16
CDR3: CASSLDGQDSGNTIYF
DNA: TGTGCCAGCAGCTTAGATGGACAGGACTCTGGAAACACCATATATTTT

size: .
D: .
V: TRBV5-1
J: TRBJ1-2
length: 13
CDR3: CASSRDGGDGYTF
DNA: TGCGCCAGCAGCCGTGACGGGGGGGATGGCTACACCTTC

size: .
D: .
V: TRBV30
J: TRBJ2-2
length: 13
CDR3: CAWSVAANGELFF
DNA: TGTGCCTGGAGTGTGGCAGCGAACGGGGAGCTGTTTTTT

size: few
D: TRBD1
V: TRBV4-1
J: TRBJ1-3
length: 16
CDR3: CASSLMDRGSGNTIYF
DNA: TGCGCCAGCAGCCTTATGGACAGGGGTTCTGGAAACACCATATATTTT

size: once
D: TRBD2
V: TRBV28
J: TRBJ2-7
length: 18
CDR3: CASSTGTSGRESSYEQYF
DNA: TGTGCCAGCAGTACGGGGACTAGCGGGAGGGAATCCTCCTACGAGCAGTACTTC